The rows below give T cell receptor beta chains drawn from one sample of a study of OX40 agonist ivuxolimab in advanced cancers. Only in-frame clones appear in the TCRdb table, and some are missing; sequencing was by immunoSEQ multiplex PCR. The top ten clones hold 10% to 15% of a sample with tens of thousands of clones, under 95% of them seen once. The sequenced sample was CD4+ or CD8+ T cells sorted from blood, obtained in a trial of the OX40 agonist ivuxolimab. The receptors were gathered from an adult with an advanced solid tumor such as melanoma, head and neck, liver or kidney cancer. Each CDR3 is given without its conserved first and last residue. The D gene is left open where the match is weak.

j_gene: TRBJ2-1; d_gene: TRBD2; v_gene: TRBV6-1; CDR3aa: ATSEAGDGYNEQF
j_gene: TRBJ2-7; d_gene: .; v_gene: TRBV11-3; CDR3aa: ASSSNVGDPSSYEQY
j_gene: TRBJ1-2; d_gene: TRBD1; v_gene: TRBV27; CDR3aa: ASSLVGTDNYGYT
j_gene: TRBJ2-7; d_gene: .; v_gene: TRBV20-1; CDR3aa: SARRGLEQY
j_gene: TRBJ2-1; d_gene: .; v_gene: TRBV29-1; CDR3aa: SVEVGVTGPNEQF
j_gene: TRBJ1-4; d_gene: TRBD1; v_gene: TRBV7-9; CDR3aa: ASSSGQSNEKLF
j_gene: TRBJ2-5; d_gene: .; v_gene: TRBV4-2; CDR3aa: ASSQAPGPQETQY
j_gene: TRBJ1-2; d_gene: .; v_gene: TRBV13; CDR3aa: ASSFPDEGDYGYT
j_gene: TRBJ2-5; d_gene: .; v_gene: TRBV11-2; CDR3aa: ASSLDLQETQY
j_gene: TRBJ2-3; d_gene: .; v_gene: TRBV27; CDR3aa: ASSLSGHTDTQY
j_gene: TRBJ2-3; d_gene: .; v_gene: TRBV4-2; CDR3aa: ASSQAVGSGTDTQY
j_gene: TRBJ2-1; d_gene: TRBD1; v_gene: TRBV2; CDR3aa: ASSEHGRGLYNEQF
j_gene: TRBJ2-3; d_gene: TRBD2; v_gene: TRBV7-9; CDR3aa: ASSLAGVGTDTQY
j_gene: TRBJ1-1; d_gene: .; v_gene: TRBV19; CDR3aa: ASRTGVVTEAF
j_gene: TRBJ2-7; d_gene: TRBD2; v_gene: TRBV9; CDR3aa: ASSVAGTSGYEQY
j_gene: TRBJ2-7; d_gene: TRBD2; v_gene: TRBV11-2; CDR3aa: ASSTGTSGFYEQY
j_gene: TRBJ1-5; d_gene: .; v_gene: TRBV19; CDR3aa: ASSPRGGNSNQPQH
j_gene: TRBJ2-1; d_gene: TRBD2; v_gene: TRBV7-9; CDR3aa: ASSPVGLGPF
j_gene: TRBJ1-4; d_gene: .; v_gene: TRBV10-3; CDR3aa: AIGGESTNEKLF
j_gene: TRBJ2-7; d_gene: TRBD2; v_gene: TRBV6-1; CDR3aa: AISAVAGGHPNYEQY
j_gene: TRBJ2-3; d_gene: .; v_gene: TRBV27; CDR3aa: ASSLGRPDTQY
j_gene: TRBJ2-1; d_gene: .; v_gene: TRBV6-5; CDR3aa: ASTTGSRVGEF
j_gene: TRBJ2-1; d_gene: .; v_gene: TRBV7-7; CDR3aa: ASSLAPRNEQF